The 27 T cell receptor beta chains given below trace back to one sample, sequenced in a study of cytomegalovirus exposure and HLA in healthy donors. Vbeta (60) and Jbeta (13) primers were used in the PCR. The table came from immunoSEQ multiplex PCR; TCRdb's copy has only in-frame clones and leaves some out. The table includes about 140,000 clones, more than 65% detected once. Sequenced: PBMCs. These receptors all come from a woman between 25 and 40 years old in good health and CMV-seronegative.

The V and J genes are TRBV5-1 and TRBJ2-1, with TRBD1 matching 12 bases. This CDR3 contains 15 residues. With 1 base clipped from V and 9 bases from J, the junction kept 5 bases outside the gene matches. Germline V gene lookup returns CDR1 SGHRS and CDR2 YFSETQ. The CDR3, as DNA: TGCGCCAGCAGCTTGACCGGGACAGGGGGCATTGAGCAGTTCTTC. Translation: CASSLTGTGGIEQFF. Supplemented by reference TRBV5-1 and TRBJ2-1, the full variable domain reads KAGVTQTPRYLIKTRGQQVTLSCSPISGHRSVSWYQQTPGQGLQFLFEYFSETQRNKGNFPGRFSGRQFSNSRSEMNVSTLELGDSALYLCASSLTGTGGIEQFFGPGTRLTVL.

The chain carries TRBV30 and TRBJ2-7; the match to TRBD1 covers 10 bases. CDR1 GTSNPN and CDR2 SVGIG come from the germline V gene (reference sequence). This CDR3 contains 14 residues. V gave up 3 bases and J gave up 6 bases; unmatched junction bases: 8. The CDR3 nucleotides read TGTGCCTGGAGCGTGACAGGGGGCGCCTCCGAGCAGTACGTC. Translated: CAWSVTGGASEQYV.

V and J are TRBV20-1 and TRBJ2-5; D uncertain. This CDR3 comprises 11 residues. Trimming removed 3 bases at V and 4 bases at J, with 6 bases between. Germline CDR1 and CDR2: DFQATT and SNEGSKA (reference sequence). For the CDR3, the DNA is TGCAGTGCTAGGCCGCGAGAGACCCAGTACTTC. This sequence encodes CSARPRETQYF.

This rearrangement joins TRBV4-1 to TRBJ2-1; 10 bases align to TRBD2. The CDR3 is 19 residues long. Trimming removed 1 base from V and 0 bases from J; junction bases left unmatched: 9. Germline CDR1 reads MGHRA; CDR2 reads YSYEKL. This CDR3 reads CASSQGSSGGLSSYNEQFF. DNA of the CDR3: TGCGCCAGCAGCCAAGGGTCTAGCGGGGGTCTGAGCTCCTACAATGAGCAGTTCTTC.

This sequence joins TRBV7-9 and TRBJ2-3; tentatively, D is TRBD2 (7 bases). V gave up 5 bases and J gave up 3 bases, with 24 bases separating them. The CDR3 contains 18 residues. Germline V gene lookup returns CDR1 SEHNR and CDR2 FQNEAQ (reference sequence). CDR3: CASSPRPRGGLTTDTQYF. The DNA for the CDR3 is TGTGCCAGCAGCCCACGCCCGAGAGGGGGACTAACTACAGATACGCAGTATTTT.

The rearrangement uses TRBV5-1 and TRBJ2-3; the D is unclear. The CDR3 contains 15 residues. Trimming left V 0 bases short and J 1 base short, with 9 bases between. CDR1 and CDR2 (germline): SGHRS, YFSETQ. The CDR3 protein is CASSLVVAGTDTQYF. The CDR3 coding sequence is TGCGCCAGCAGCTTGGTTGTCGCGGGCACAGATACGCAGTATTTT.

The rearrangement uses TRBV6-5 and TRBJ1-4; tentative D call: TRBD1 (5 bases). The CDR3 is 14 amino acids. V was shortened by 3 bases and J by 6 bases, with 11 bases between the two germline ends. Germline V gene data show CDR1 as MNHEY and CDR2 as SVGAGI. This chain's CDR3 is CASSYTGGYEKLFF. The CDR3 bases are TGTGCCAGCAGTTATACGGGGGGGTATGAAAAACTGTTTTTT.

The rearrangement uses TRBV27 and TRBJ2-5; a possible D gene is TRBD1 (5 bases). From germline, CDR1 is MNHEY and CDR2 SMNVEV (reference sequence). The CDR3 length is 14 residues. Trimming left V 0 bases short and J 2 bases short, with 7 bases between. The CDR3 is CASSLSAGQETQYF. DNA of the CDR3: TGTGCCAGCAGTTTATCGGCAGGGCAAGAGACCCAGTACTTC.

The chain recombines TRBV27 with TRBJ2-5; 12 nucleotides align to TRBD2. The junction had 3 bases not matched to a gene; V was cut back by 4 bases and J by 0 bases. CDR3 size: 16 residues. The germline gives CDR1 MNHEY, CDR2 SMNVEV (reference sequence). The CDR3 nucleotides read TGTGCCAGCAGTTCCACTAGCGGGGGGTACCAAGAGACCCAGTACTTC. Its protein is CASSSTSGGYQETQYF.

The chain recombines TRBV5-4 with TRBJ2-2; D possibly corresponds to TRBD1 (5 bases). Germline values: CDR1 SGHNT, CDR2 YYREEE (reference sequence). V lost 0 bases and J lost 2, with 8 bases in between. The CDR3 has 15 amino acids. This CDR3 is CASSLDRLNTGELFF. CDR3 sequence (DNA): TGTGCCAGCAGCTTGGACAGGCTAAACACCGGGGAGCTGTTTTTT.

The rearrangement uses TRBV5-6 and TRBJ1-5; 7 bases are shared with TRBD1. The CDR3 contains 16 residues. The J segment lost 1 base and the V segment lost 1 base, leaving 5 bases of the junction unmatched. Germline assignment: CDR1 SGHDT and CDR2 YYEEEE. CDR3 protein: CASSLRAGGSNQPQHF. The CDR3 nucleotides read TGTGCCAGCAGCTTGCGGGCAGGGGGGAGCAATCAGCCCCAGCATTTT.

This chain uses TRBV2 with TRBJ1-5; the D gene is possibly TRBD1 (5 bases). The ends were cut back, 8 bases at V and 4 bases at J, with 15 bases in the middle. The CDR3 length is 14 residues. Germline CDR1 SNHLY, CDR2 FYNNEI. The CDR3 protein is CASGLLGGNQPQHF. CDR3 DNA: TGTGCCAGCGGTCTCCTTGGGGGGAATCAGCCCCAGCATTTT.

The CDR3 reads CSAYSPRGDYSNQPQHF. The CDR3 DNA reads TGCAGCGCCTACAGCCCCAGGGGGGATTATAGCAATCAGCCCCAGCATTTT. V usage is TRBV29-1 and J usage is TRBJ1-5; 7 positions agree with TRBD1. CDR1 is SQVTM and CDR2 is ANQGSEA in the germline V gene. The CDR3 totals 17 residues. V gave up 7 bases and J gave up 0 bases; unmatched junction bases: 15.

This clone occurred a few times. This rearrangement joins TRBV28 to TRBJ1-1, with 7 bases aligning to TRBD1. CDR1 is MDHEN and CDR2 is SYDVKM in the germline V gene. Trimming took 6 bases from V and 4 from J; bases not matched to a gene: 8. This CDR3 is built from 14 residues. Written as DNA, the CDR3 is TGTGCCAGCAGCCGACAGGGTAAAGGCACTGAAGCTTTCTTT. It encodes CASSRQGKGTEAFF.

This rearrangement joins TRBV19 to TRBJ2-3, with 12 bases matching TRBD2. The V gene's germline CDR1 is LNHDA and CDR2 SQIVND (reference sequence). Germline trimming cut 4 bases from V and 3 bases from J; bases unmatched to any gene: 2. The CDR3 is 15 residues long. The CDR3 spells CASSTGTSGTDTQYF. The CDR3 DNA is TGTGCCAGTAGTACTGGGACTAGCGGGACAGATACGCAGTATTTT.

V and J are TRBV11-2 and TRBJ2-3; TRBD2 matches 11 bases. The CDR3 has 17 residues. Germline assignment: CDR1 SGHAT and CDR2 FQNNGV. V lost 5 bases, J lost 1 base, and 8 bases stayed unmatched. The CDR3: CASSPLLAGVGTDTQYF. CDR3 bases: TGTGCCAGCAGCCCCTTACTAGCGGGAGTGGGCACAGATACGCAGTATTTT.

CDR3 DNA: TGTGCCAGCATTATAGCGGGGGAGAGCACAGATACGCAGTATTTT. Its translation is CASIIAGESTDTQYF. This rearrangement joins TRBV2 to TRBJ2-3; 9 nucleotides line up with TRBD2. The V and J ends lost 7 bases and 0 bases, in that order; junction bases with no gene match: 5. CDR1 and CDR2 from the germline V gene are SNHLY and FYNNEI. This CDR3 contains 15 residues. Full variable domain (remainder filled in from reference TRBV2 and TRBJ2-3): EPEVTQTPSHQVTQMGQEVILRCVPISNHLYFYWYRQILGQKVEFLVSFYNNEISEKSEIFDDQFSVERPDGSNFTLKIRSTKLEDSAMYFCASIIAGESTDTQYFGPGTRLTVL.

Remarks on this clone: One end of the junction does not line up with germline, which may come from a read error. This chain connects TRBV7-9 to TRBJ2-2, with a tentative D call TRBD1 (5 bases). The CDR3 runs to 16 residues. Germline CDR1 and CDR2: SEHNR and FQNEAQ (reference sequence). The CDR3 nucleotides are TGTTCCAGCAGCTTAGGCTGGACAACGAACACCGGGGAGCTGTTTTTT. Its protein is CSSSLGWTTNTGELFF.

The chain has TRBV30 and TRBJ1-2, with D maybe TRBD1 (6 bases). The CDR3 runs to 14 residues. Germline loops: CDR1 GTSNPN, CDR2 SVGIG (reference sequence). Trimming left V 3 bases short and J 3 bases short, with 14 bases between. DNA for the CDR3: TGTGCCTGGAGCAGAGGACAGCACTACTATGGCTACACCTTC. Its translation is CAWSRGQHYYGYTF.

Notes on this clone: Germline and junction disagree at one end, which may indicate a read error. The genes are TRBV10-3 and TRBJ2-6, with a weak D call TRBD1 (5 bases). There are 16 residues in the CDR3. From germline, CDR1 is ENHRY and CDR2 SYGVKD. As DNA, the CDR3 is TGTGCCATCAAAGGGGCCTATATCTCTGGTGCCAACGTCCTGACTTTC. It specifies CAIKGAYISGANVLTF.

The V call is TRBV6-1, the J call TRBJ2-7, with D tentatively TRBD1 or TRBD2 (6 bases each). Germline lookup yields CDR1 MNHNS and CDR2 SASEGT. V was trimmed by 2 bases and J by 3 bases, leaving 11 bases between them. The CDR3 covers 14 residues. CDR3 sequence: CASSELGGGYEQYV. CDR3 DNA: TGTGCCAGCAGTGAACTCGGAGGGGGCTACGAGCAGTACGTC.

The chain uses TRBV6-5 and TRBJ2-5, with a possible D match to TRBD2 (5 bases). The germline gives CDR1 MNHEY, CDR2 SVGAGI. The CDR3 contains 15 residues. V was clipped by 5 bases and J by 2 bases, with 15 bases between them. The CDR3 protein is CASSQDSYSQETQYF. CDR3 in DNA: TGTGCCAGCAGTCAGGACTCGTACAGTCAAGAGACCCAGTACTTC.

This chain links TRBV2 with TRBJ1-4; possibly TRBD1 for D (5 bases). The CDR3 totals 14 residues. The V end lost 5 bases, the J end lost 8 bases, and 15 bases lay between the germline ends. Per germline, CDR1 SNHLY and CDR2 FYNNEI. Written as DNA, the CDR3 is TGTGCCAGCAGTAGCGGGGGAGTGGGCGAAAAACTGTTTTTT. This translates into CASSSGGVGEKLFF.

CDR3 protein: CASIPRGSGNGYTF. CDR3 DNA sequence: TGTGCCAGCATTCCTAGGGGGTCGGGAAATGGCTACACCTTC. This chain links TRBV6-1 with TRBJ1-2, with TRBD1 as a possible D gene (6 bases). The length of the CDR3 is 14 residues. In germline, CDR1 is MNHNS, CDR2 SASEGT. The germline V and J ends were trimmed by 7 bases and 6 bases, with 18 bases remaining between them.

The rearrangement links TRBV4-2 to TRBJ2-1; possibly TRBD2 for D (5 bases). CDR1 and CDR2 (germline): LGHNA, YNFKEQ. Trimming took 3 bases from V and 0 from J, leaving 9 bases between them. The CDR3 runs to 15 residues. The CDR3 loop is CASSHSVSSYNEQFF. The CDR3 DNA reads as TGTGCCAGCAGCCATAGCGTTTCCTCCTACAATGAGCAGTTCTTC.

This clone was recorded a few times. The chain couples TRBV30 to TRBJ1-4, with D hard to call. Trimming pared 3 bases from V and 4 bases from J, leaving 9 bases between. Germline assignment: CDR1 GTSNPN and CDR2 SVGIG (reference sequence). This CDR3 spans 13 amino acids. Here the CDR3 DNA reads TGTGCCTGGAGGAGCCGCATTAATGAAAAACTGTTTTTT. As protein: CAWRSRINEKLFF.

CDR3 coding DNA: TGTGCCACCAGCCCCTATGGAGGGAACTATGGCTACACCTTC. Translating gives CATSPYGGNYGYTF. The chain uses TRBV15 and TRBJ1-2, with D unresolved. The germline CDR1 and CDR2 sequences are LNHNV and YYDKDF (reference sequence). The V gene lost 5 bases and the J gene lost 2 bases, with 12 bases spanning the gap. The CDR3 extends over 14 amino acids.